These T cell receptor beta chains were read from a single sample in a study of shared clonotypes between healthy human individuals. Generated by immunoSEQ multiplex PCR, the TCRdb table keeps only in-frame clones and is missing some. The sample includes over 2 million clones, around 95% of them seen just once. Sequencing was carried out using naive CD4+ T cells sorted from blood. Receptors originate from a man aged 18 to 29 in good health. Each CDR3 is given with its conserved first and last residue. A D gene is named only where the DNA matches it firmly. Not all rows give a size; the values are once, few, many and, for expanded clones, a class.

TRBJ2-7	.	TRBV6-5	.	TGTGCCAGCACTAGGGATCTAGGATCCTACGAGCAGTACTTC	CASTRDLGSYEQYF
TRBJ1-1	.	TRBV7-9	.	TGTGCCAGCAGCTTCTTACGAGGGTTTAACACTGAAGCTTTCTTT	CASSFLRGFNTEAFF
TRBJ1-6	.	TRBV19	.	TGTGCCAGTAGTATAGGGCAGGGTAATTCACCCCTCCACTTT	CASSIGQGNSPLHF
TRBJ1-1	.	TRBV9	.	TGTGCCAGCAGCGTTTTGTCACAAAACACTGAAGCTTTCTTT	CASSVLSQNTEAFF
TRBJ1-1	.	TRBV7-6	once	TGTGCCAGCAGCTTAGTAATGGCTCCGAACACTGAAGCTTTCTTT	CASSLVMAPNTEAFF
TRBJ2-7	.	TRBV19	.	TGTGCCAGTAGTTTCAGGGAAAGTTACGAGCAGTACTTC	CASSFRESYEQYF
TRBJ1-2	.	TRBV11-2	.	TGTGCCAGCAGCTTGTCAGGGAGATATGGCTACACCTTC	CASSLSGRYGYTF
TRBJ1-3	TRBD1	TRBV29-1	.	TGCAGCGTCTGGGACAGGGCCTTCTCTGGAAACACCATATATTTT	CSVWDRAFSGNTIYF
TRBJ2-3	.	TRBV5-4	.	TGTGCCAGCAGCTGGATGGACGCAGATACGCAGTATTTT	CASSWMDADTQYF
TRBJ1-2	.	TRBV7-9	.	TGTGCCAGCAGCTTATCGGGGGCTGGGGATGGCTACACCTTC	CASSLSGAGDGYTF
TRBJ2-1	TRBD1	TRBV5-1	.	TGCGCCAGCAGCTTCGCCCCCCAGGGGGCCTCCTACAATGAGCAGTTCTTC	CASSFAPQGASYNEQFF
TRBJ2-7	.	TRBV7-9	.	TGTGCCAGCAGTAGGGACGGACTCTACGAGCAGTACTTC	CASSRDGLYEQYF
TRBJ2-3	.	TRBV2	few	TGTGCCAGCAGGTCAGAGGCCCCTACTGAGCAGTATTTT	CASRSEAPTEQYF
TRBJ1-4	TRBD1	TRBV5-6	.	TGTGCCAGCAGCTCGCGGGACAGGGGGCGGCATGAAAAACTGTTTTTT	CASSSRDRGRHEKLFF
TRBJ1-4	.	TRBV5-6	.	TGTGCCAGCAGCTATGGGGGAGCAACTAATGAAAAACTGTTTTTT	CASSYGGATNEKLFF
TRBJ1-3	.	TRBV28	.	TGTGCCAGCAGTTGGACCGGGACCCAGGGGAACACCATATATTTT	CASSWTGTQGNTIYF
TRBJ2-3	TRBD1	TRBV30	.	TGTGCCTGGGGCAGGGGCAGGGGGAAGGCAGATACGCAGTATTTT	CAWGRGRGKADTQYF
TRBJ1-2	TRBD1	TRBV5-4	.	TGTGCCAGCAGCTCGAGACAGGGGTATTATGGCTACACCTTC	CASSSRQGYYGYTF